This paragraph reports one T cell receptor (beta chain). Antigen unknown. Trimming took 5 bases from V and 2 from J; bases not matched to a gene: 12. From germline, CDR1 is SGHTA and CDR2 FQGNSA. This CDR3 has 17 residues. This record comes from a study of T cell responses to AZD1222 COVID-19 vaccine. Findings and limits, study-wide: Targets within unmutated variant regions were reportedly found for nearly half of spike-specific TCRs.

Pooling of second doses given at about 4 or about 12 weeks was done. The assay was immunoSEQ multiplex PCR, and TCRdb's table has in-frame clones only and misses some. The table lists fewer than 150,000 clones, roughly 92% of them singletons. The clonotype comes from an adult who received the AZD1222 COVID-19 vaccine. The starting material was peripheral blood, obtained 28 days after the second AZD1222 dose. The chain couples TRBV7-2 to TRBJ2-1; 7 bases match TRBD2. In DNA form, the CDR3 reads TGTGCCAGCAGCCCCAGGGCCGGACTAGGGACCTACAATGAGCAGTTCTTC. The encoded protein is CASSPRAGLGTYNEQFF.